These 26 T cell receptor beta chains came from one sample sequenced in a study of blood T cell repertoires in COVID-19. The method was immunoSEQ multiplex PCR; TCRdb's version includes in-frame clones alone and lacks a portion of them. Seen here are about 59,000 clones, roughly 79% observed once, and the top ten hold 3% to 3.5%. Input material: peripheral blood. The receptor source for this set is a man in his sixties with acute or convalescent COVID-19.

This chain connects TRBV11-1 to TRBJ1-5, with no clear D. The CDR3 loop spans 12 amino acids. Germline V gene lookup returns CDR1 SGHAT and CDR2 FQDESV (reference sequence). The ends were cut back, 1 base at V and 6 bases at J, with 4 bases in the middle. The CDR3 DNA is TGTGCCAGCAGCTTAGGGCCTCAGCCCCAGCATTTT. It translates to CASSLGPQPQHF.

The V call is TRBV7-2, the J call TRBJ2-7, with 8 positions matching TRBD2. CDR1 and CDR2 from the germline V gene are SGHTA and FQGNSA. This CDR3 is built from 14 residues. The J segment lost 6 bases and the V segment lost 5 bases, leaving 9 bases of the junction unmatched. The CDR3 DNA is TGTGCCAGCAGCATTCAGATCGGGGGGGCCGAGCAGTACTTC. Its protein product is CASSIQIGGAEQYF. Drawing the rest from reference TRBV7-2 and TRBJ2-7, the complete variable domain is GAGVSQSPSNKVTEKGKDVELRCDPISGHTALYWYRQSLGQGLEFLIYFQGNSAPDKSGLPSDRFSAERTGGSVSTLTIQRTQQEDSAVYLCASSIQIGGAEQYFGPGTRLTVT.

The chain is built from TRBV4-1 and TRBJ1-2, with TRBD1 identical over 9 bases. This CDR3 is built from 17 residues. Germline CDR1 and CDR2: MGHRA and YSYEKL. With V trimmed by 0 bases and J by 4 bases, 9 bases remained unmatched. CDR3 sequence: CASSQDPGTGRVYGYTF. CDR3 sequence (DNA): TGCGCCAGCAGCCAAGATCCTGGGACAGGGAGAGTCTATGGCTACACCTTC.

The V gene is TRBV30, the J gene TRBJ1-2, with TRBD1 identical over 8 bases. This CDR3 is 14 amino acids long. Trimming removed 2 bases from V and 4 bases from J; junction bases left unmatched: 6. From germline, CDR1 is GTSNPN and CDR2 SVGIG (reference sequence). The CDR3 DNA reads TGTGCCTGGAGTAGGACAGGGATCGGCTATGGCTACACCTTC. This codes for CAWSRTGIGYGYTF.

The chain couples TRBV2 to TRBJ1-5, with TRBD1 identical over 8 bases. The germline gives CDR1 SNHLY, CDR2 FYNNEI. The CDR3 has 14 amino acids. The trim removed 6 bases at V and 5 bases at J, leaving 6 bases unmatched. DNA of the CDR3: TGTGCCAGCAGCGGGACAGGAGGGTATCAGCCCCAGCATTTT. Residues: CASSGTGGYQPQHF.

V usage is TRBV14 and J usage is TRBJ2-2; D not resolved. CDR1 SGHDN and CDR2 FVKESK come from the germline V gene. The V and J ends lost 6 bases and 2 bases respectively, with 10 bases between them. The CDR3 is made up of 14 amino acids. The CDR3 DNA follows: TGTGCCAGCAGTCTTCGTATAAACACCGGGGAGCTGTTTTTT. Residues: CASSLRINTGELFF.

The chain uses TRBV28 and TRBJ2-5; D ambiguous. Trimming took off 3 bases at V and 4 bases at J, with 9 bases between the two ends. CDR1 MDHEN and CDR2 SYDVKM come from the germline V gene. This CDR3 region has 13 residues. Written as DNA, the CDR3 is TGTGCCAGCAGTTTGGCAGGTTTAGAGACCCAGTACTTC. This gives the protein CASSLAGLETQYF.

The table lists this clone with a few counts. The CDR3: CASSSTTGNYGYTF. The DNA for the CDR3 is TGTGCCAGCAGCTCGACGACAGGGAACTATGGCTACACCTTC. The J gene is TRBJ1-2, the V gene TRBV11-2, with 7 bases aligning to TRBD1. V lost 4 bases to trimming and J lost 2 bases; unmatched junction nucleotides: 4. Germline V CDR1 and CDR2: SGHAT, FQNNGV. This CDR3 contains 14 residues.

The table lists this clone with a count of one. The V call is TRBV5-1, the J call TRBJ2-5; TRBD2 matches at 7 bases. Germline-derived CDR1 and CDR2 are SGHRS and YFSETQ. The CDR3 spans 16 residues. V shed 1 base and J 2 bases; nucleotides not matched to a gene: 8. CDR3 region: CASSLSQGGPQETQYF. The CDR3 DNA sequence: TGCGCCAGCAGCTTGAGTCAGGGAGGGCCTCAAGAGACCCAGTACTTC.

CDR3 coding DNA: TGTGCCAGTAGGGCAGAGGAAGTAACAGATACGCAGTATTTT. It yields the protein CASRAEEVTDTQYF. The genes are TRBV19 and TRBJ2-3; D remains ambiguous. In germline, CDR1 is LNHDA, CDR2 SQIVND (reference sequence). V was cut by 6 bases and J by 3 bases, with 13 bases left in between. The CDR3 runs to 14 residues. The entire variable domain, with the rest obtained from reference TRBV19 and TRBJ2-3, is as follows: DGGITQSPKYLFRKEGQNVTLSCEQNLNHDAMYWYRQDPGQGLRLIYYSQIVNDFQKGDIAEGYSVSREKKESFPLTVTSAQKNPTAFYLCASRAEEVTDTQYFGPGTRLTVL.

This chain uses TRBV7-6 with TRBJ2-2; weak D call: TRBD1 (5 bases). V was cut by 1 base and J by 3 bases, with 6 bases left in between. Germline V CDR1 and CDR2: SGHVS, FNYEAQ. The CDR3 has 14 amino acids. The CDR3 here is CASSLVRDTGELFF. DNA for the CDR3: TGTGCCAGCAGCTTAGTCAGGGACACCGGGGAGCTGTTTTTT.

The chain is built from TRBV6-1 and TRBJ1-2; 8 positions agree with TRBD1. The V and J ends lost 3 bases and 8 bases, in that order; junction bases with no gene match: 8. The germline V gene encodes CDR1 MNHNS and CDR2 SASEGT. The CDR3 extends over 14 amino acids. The CDR3 reads CASSDLQGARGYTF. In DNA form, the CDR3 reads TGTGCCAGCAGTGACCTCCAGGGGGCGCGAGGCTACACCTTC.

The rearrangement uses TRBV29-1 and TRBJ1-2; 10 bases fit TRBD1. Germline CDR1 is SQVTM and CDR2 is ANQGSEA. CDR3 size: 17 residues. V lost 6 bases, J lost 7 bases, and 20 bases stayed unmatched. The CDR3 nucleotides are TGCAGCGTCCCGACAGGGGGCTTAACGGGGTGGCAGGGTGGCTACACCTTC. This sequence encodes CSVPTGGLTGWQGGYTF.

The count of this clone is one. The chain carries TRBV11-2 and TRBJ1-1; 10 bases line up with TRBD1. Trimming removed 1 base from V and 2 bases from J; junction bases left unmatched: 13. The CDR3 totals 19 residues. Germline CDR1 is SGHAT and CDR2 is FQNNGV. This chain's CDR3 is CASSLAGTGDPYLNTEAFF. The CDR3 region has the DNA TGTGCCAGCAGCTTAGCCGGGACAGGGGACCCTTACCTAAACACTGAAGCTTTCTTT.

V and J are TRBV18 and TRBJ1-6; TRBD1 agrees at 8 bases. Trimming took 4 bases from V and 7 from J; bases not matched to a gene: 3. From germline, CDR1 is KGHSH and CDR2 LQKENI. The CDR3 extends over 14 amino acids. CDR3 amino acids: CASSQQGGNSPLHF. In DNA form, the CDR3 reads TGTGCCAGCTCACAACAGGGGGGAAATTCACCCCTCCACTTT. The full variable domain, with the rest looked up from reference TRBV18 and TRBJ1-6, is NAGVMQNPRHLVRRRGQEARLRCSPMKGHSHVYWYRQLPEEGLKFMVYLQKENIIDESGMPKERFSAEFPKEGPSILRIQQVVRGDSAAYFCASSQQGGNSPLHFGNGTRLTVT.

This clone was counted a few times. The chain joins TRBV12-3 or TRBV12-4 to TRBJ1-2, with 9 bases lining up with TRBD1. This CDR3 is 13 amino acids long. The trim removed 8 bases at V and 8 bases at J, leaving 9 bases unmatched. CDR3 protein: CASAGQGGLGYTF. The CDR3 DNA reads as TGTGCCAGCGCGGGACAGGGTGGCTTGGGCTACACCTTC.

The genes are TRBV24-1 and TRBJ1-2, with 8 bases aligning to TRBD1. Germline CDR1 reads KGHDR; CDR2 reads SFDVKD. V lost 4 bases to trimming and J lost 4 bases; unmatched junction nucleotides: 4. The CDR3 is 14 amino acids. CDR3: CATSDYDRGYGYTF. CDR3 nucleotide sequence: TGTGCCACCAGTGACTACGACAGGGGCTATGGCTACACCTTC.

The chain uses TRBV27 and TRBJ1-2, with TRBD1 matching 9 bases. Looked up from germline, CDR1 is MNHEY and CDR2 is SMNVEV (reference sequence). This CDR3 has 15 amino acids. V lost 4 bases to trimming and J lost 5 bases; unmatched junction nucleotides: 8. The CDR3, as DNA: TGTGCCAGCAGTTCCCGGGGACAGGGAACATATGGCTACACCTTC. Translated, it gives CASSSRGQGTYGYTF.

V is TRBV9 and J is TRBJ1-5; D gene ambiguous. CDR1 SGDLS and CDR2 YYNGEE come from the germline V gene. The V gene lost 0 bases and the J gene lost 7 bases, with 11 bases spanning the gap. This CDR3 is 14 amino acids long. The CDR3 DNA reads TGTGCCAGCAGCGTAGGAGGAGGTATCCAGCCCCAGCATTTT. Protein: CASSVGGGIQPQHF.

The chain couples TRBV6-1 to TRBJ1-5; TRBD1 agrees at 8 bases. CDR3 length: 13 residues. V shed 3 bases, J shed 6 bases, and the junction held 1 base outside the gene matches. Germline V lookup: CDR1 MNHNS, CDR2 SASEGT. CDR3 coding DNA: TGTGCCAGCAGTGACGACAGGGGTCAGCCCCAGCATTTT. This codes for CASSDDRGQPQHF.

The genes are TRBV30 and TRBJ2-3; TRBD2 aligns across 10 bases. Germline CDR1 reads GTSNPN; CDR2 reads SVGIG (reference sequence). V was pared by 8 bases and J by 2 bases, with 4 bases of the junction left unmatched. The CDR3 is made up of 13 amino acids. CDR3 sequence (DNA): TGTGCCGGGCTAGCGGGGGTCACAGATACGCAGTATTTT. This translates into CAGLAGVTDTQYF.

This rearrangement joins TRBV11-2 to TRBJ2-1; D perhaps matches TRBD2 (6 bases). The V and J ends lost 4 bases and 4 bases respectively, with 11 bases between them. CDR1 and CDR2 (germline): SGHAT, FQNNGV. The CDR3 runs 14 residues. The CDR3 bases are TGTGCCAGCAGCTCGCCGGCGGGGTACAATGAGCAGTTCTTC. Its protein product is CASSSPAGYNEQFF.

This chain uses TRBV9 with TRBJ1-4, with TRBD1 as a possible D gene (5 bases). This CDR3 has 20 residues. The germline gives CDR1 SGDLS, CDR2 YYNGEE. Trimming cost V 0 bases and J 0 bases, with 21 bases left between them. CDR3 nucleotide sequence: TGTGCCAGCAGCGTAGCTACGATCAGGGACTATTCTCCAACTAATGAAAAACTGTTTTTT. This gives the protein CASSVATIRDYSPTNEKLFF.

As DNA, the CDR3 is TGTGCCAGCAGCGGAGGGACTCGATCTGCAGATGAGCAGTTCTTC. It specifies CASSGGTRSADEQFF. This chain joins TRBV5-4 and TRBJ2-1, with D perhaps matching TRBD2 (6 bases). The CDR3 totals 15 residues. Trimming left V 4 bases short and J 8 bases short, with 19 bases between. Germline V CDR1 and CDR2: SGHNT, YYREEE (reference sequence).

The rearrangement joins TRBV18 to TRBJ2-7, with 9 bases aligning to TRBD1. Germline assignment: CDR1 KGHSH and CDR2 LQKENI. The CDR3 covers 15 residues. The V and J ends lost 2 bases and 2 bases, in that order; junction bases with no gene match: 4. CDR3 residues: CASSPGTGRTYEQYF. CDR3 sequence (DNA): TGTGCCAGCTCACCAGGGACAGGGAGGACCTACGAGCAGTACTTC.

This chain uses TRBV7-2 with TRBJ1-5; TRBD1 is a possible D gene (5 bases). This CDR3 spans 13 amino acids. CDR1 SGHTA and CDR2 FQGNSA come from the germline V gene. The V gene lost 3 bases and the J gene lost 6 bases, with 9 bases spanning the gap. The CDR3 sequence is CASSFERGQPQHF. In nucleotides, the CDR3 is TGTGCCAGCAGCTTTGAAAGGGGTCAGCCCCAGCATTTT. The full variable domain, rest sourced from reference TRBV7-2 and TRBJ1-5, is GAGVSQSPSNKVTEKGKDVELRCDPISGHTALYWYRQSLGQGLEFLIYFQGNSAPDKSGLPSDRFSAERTGGSVSTLTIQRTQQEDSAVYLCASSFERGQPQHFGDGTRLSIL.